The present entry profiles one T cell receptor beta chain with its context. Its antigen is as yet unknown. The sample comes from a study of CXCR3-negative and CXCR3-positive naive CD8 T cells. All TRB cDNA libraries came from 5' RACE performed with UMI labels. Reanalyzing the 5' RACE reads, TCRdb keeps one entry per CDR3 protein, without DNA. Its table records 45,000 or so distinct CDR3 sequences. Whole-study results and caveats: CD5 surface expression was similar among naive subsets, and TCR strength was estimated by inference from TRB CDR3 properties. Most assays were run on fresh PBMCs (CXCR3 expression partially decreased after cryopreservation).

This receptor was taken from a human donor in good health. Some clones in this sample may be carry-over from other donors' samples. Sequenced material: memory CD8+ T cells from blood.

The CDR3 is CASSQVWSSGANVLTF. The chain carries TRBV4-3 and TRBJ2-6. Germline V CDR1 and CDR2: LGHNA, YSLEER. There are 16 residues in the CDR3.